One and the same sample provided the 21 T cell receptor beta chains below, sequenced in a study of OX40 agonist ivuxolimab in advanced cancers. Libraries were prepared by immunoSEQ multiplex PCR; TCRdb keeps only in-frame clonotypes and omits some of them. This table has 80,000 to 95,000 clones, 75% to 95% appearing once. The sequences come from CD4+ or CD8+ T cells sorted from blood, collected in a trial of the OX40 agonist ivuxolimab. The receptors here all came from an adult with an advanced solid tumor such as melanoma, head and neck, liver or kidney cancer.

The V call is TRBV19, the J call TRBJ2-1; the match to TRBD1 covers 7 bases. The CDR3 sequence is 14 residues long. V was pared by 3 bases and J by 4 bases, with 3 bases of the junction left unmatched. Germline CDR1 reads LNHDA; CDR2 reads SQIVND (reference sequence). The CDR3 reads CASSMGDSYNEQFF. CDR3 coding DNA: TGTGCCAGTAGTATGGGGGACAGTTACAATGAGCAGTTCTTC.

The chain employs TRBV18 and TRBJ2-5, with D maybe TRBD1 (6 bases). This CDR3 is built from 14 residues. V was pared by 3 bases and J by 5 bases, with 13 bases between. Germline V gene data show CDR1 as KGHSH and CDR2 as LQKENI. In DNA, the CDR3 is TGTGCCAGCTCACCCCAGGGGAAAGGGGAGACCCAGTACTTC. Amino acids: CASSPQGKGETQYF.

V and J are TRBV5-6 and TRBJ2-3; unclear D gene. Trimming took 6 bases from V and 0 from J, leaving 8 bases between them. Germline CDR1 reads SGHDT; CDR2 reads YYEEEE. This CDR3 contains 13 residues. CDR3 sequence: CASTDLSTDTQYF. DNA for the CDR3: TGTGCCAGCACAGATCTCAGCACAGATACGCAGTATTTT.

This chain connects TRBV5-4 to TRBJ2-7, with D hard to call. This CDR3 comprises 13 residues. Germline CDR1 reads SGHNT; CDR2 reads YYREEE (reference sequence). The V gene lost 0 bases and the J gene lost 1 base, with 5 bases spanning the gap. For the CDR3, the DNA is TGTGCCAGCAGCTTGGACTTGTCCTACGAGCAGTACTTC. Translating gives CASSLDLSYEQYF. The full variable domain, in which reference TRBV5-4 and TRBJ2-7 provide the parts outside the CDR3, is ETGVTQSPTHLIKTRGQQVTLRCSSQSGHNTVSWYQQALGQGPQFIFQYYREEENGRGNFPPRFSGLQFPNYSSELNVNALELDDSALYLCASSLDLSYEQYFGPGTRLTVT.

The gene calls are TRBV4-1 and TRBJ2-1, with D perhaps TRBD2 (6 bases). The germline V gene has CDR1 MGHRA and CDR2 YSYEKL. The ends were cut back, 4 bases at V and 4 bases at J, with 14 bases in the middle. This CDR3 has 15 residues. CDR3 region: CASSPGSGSYNEQFF. CDR3 DNA sequence: TGCGCCAGCAGCCCTGGGAGCGGGTCTTACAATGAGCAGTTCTTC.

This clone occurred a few times. V gene TRBV6-1 combines with J gene TRBJ2-2, with D possibly matching TRBD1 (5 bases). V was shortened by 6 bases and J by 6 bases, with 11 bases between the two germline ends. This CDR3 is 13 amino acids long. Germline V gives CDR1 MNHNS, CDR2 SASEGT. The CDR3 DNA reads as TGTGCCAGCAGAAACACAGGCCCCGGGGAGCTGTTTTTT. Its translation: CASRNTGPGELFF.

The chain couples TRBV19 to TRBJ2-1; possibly TRBD2 for D (6 bases). This CDR3 has 14 amino acids. V shed 0 bases and J shed 9 bases, with 12 bases lying between them. The germline CDR1 and CDR2 sequences are LNHDA and SQIVND (reference sequence). The CDR3, as DNA: TGTGCCAGTAGTATAGACGGAGGGTATGCTGAGCAGTTCTTC. It encodes CASSIDGGYAEQFF.

The J gene is TRBJ2-7, the V gene TRBV4-2; TRBD2 matches at 15 bases. V shed 3 bases and J 0 bases; nucleotides not matched to a gene: 12. The CDR3 is 20 residues long. Germline V gene lookup returns CDR1 LGHNA and CDR2 YNFKEQ. The CDR3 nucleotides are TGTGCCAGCAGCCATGGACCCGGACTAGCGGGAGGGCCCAGCTCCTACGAGCAGTACTTC. It encodes CASSHGPGLAGGPSSYEQYF.

The V call is TRBV27, the J call TRBJ1-2; D is unclear. The germline V gene encodes CDR1 MNHEY and CDR2 SMNVEV (reference sequence). Trimming pared 3 bases from V and 8 bases from J, leaving 4 bases between. CDR3 length: 10 residues. CDR3 DNA: TGTGCCAGCAGTTTGGGCGGCTACACCTTC. Its protein product is CASSLGGYTF.

The chain recombines TRBV13 with TRBJ1-2; maybe TRBD1 (5 bases). The CDR3 totals 14 residues. The V end was cut by 4 bases, the J end by 8 bases, with 17 bases between. CDR1 and CDR2 (germline): PRHDT, FYEKMQ (reference sequence). CDR3 residues: CASSSGTVLGGYTF. The CDR3 region has the DNA TGTGCCAGCAGCTCCGGGACGGTCCTCGGGGGCTACACCTTC.

Here the CDR3 DNA reads TGTGCCAGCAGTGATGCGGGAGGGCCCTACGAGCAGTACTTC. Protein product: CASSDAGGPYEQYF. The V gene is TRBV2, the J gene TRBJ2-7; TRBD2 aligns across 9 bases. Germline assignment: CDR1 SNHLY and CDR2 FYNNEI. Germline trimming cut 3 bases from V and 2 bases from J; bases unmatched to any gene: 2. This CDR3 has 14 amino acids.

The J gene is TRBJ2-7, the V gene TRBV27; 11 bases are shared with TRBD2. The length of the CDR3 is 17 residues. The V segment lost 2 bases and the J segment 8 bases; nucleotides outside the gene matches: 14. Germline-derived CDR1 and CDR2 are MNHEY and SMNVEV (reference sequence). Here the CDR3 DNA reads TGTGCCAGCAGTTTACGGACAGCGACTAGCGGGGAGTACCAGCAGTACTTC. It specifies CASSLRTATSGEYQQYF.

The chain links TRBV18 to TRBJ2-7, with TRBD2 matching 8 bases. The trim removed 3 bases at V and 4 bases at J, leaving 8 bases unmatched. The length of the CDR3 is 15 residues. CDR1 KGHSH and CDR2 LQKENI come from the germline V gene. The CDR3: CASSPSSSGSYEQYF. The CDR3 DNA is TGTGCCAGCTCACCGTCCTCCAGCGGGAGTTACGAGCAGTACTTC.

The V and J genes are TRBV7-3 and TRBJ2-1; D is unresolved. This CDR3 has 14 amino acids. Per germline, CDR1 SGHTA and CDR2 FQGTGA. The ends were cut back, 0 bases at V and 5 bases at J, with 8 bases in the middle. CDR3 protein: CASSLTSTNNEQFF. Here the CDR3 DNA reads TGTGCCAGCAGCTTAACATCTACGAACAATGAGCAGTTCTTC.

V gene TRBV7-9 combines with J gene TRBJ2-4; 7 nucleotides align to TRBD1. The germline V gene encodes CDR1 SEHNR and CDR2 FQNEAQ (reference sequence). This CDR3 has 19 residues. The V gene end was trimmed by 5 bases and the J gene end by 0 bases; junction bases not matched to a gene: 16. CDR3 amino acids: CASSPRDSSIPLAKNIQYF. The CDR3 coding sequence is TGTGCCAGCAGCCCCCGGGACAGTAGTATTCCTCTAGCCAAAAACATTCAGTACTTC.

This rearrangement joins TRBV4-1 to TRBJ2-6; D not certain. The CDR3 covers 17 residues. Germline values: CDR1 MGHRA, CDR2 YSYEKL. Trimming cost V 1 base and J 1 base, with 11 bases left between them. DNA for the CDR3: TGCGCCAGCAGCCAAGGTTGGAAACCTTCTGGGGCCAACGTCCTGACTTTC. It translates to CASSQGWKPSGANVLTF.

The genes are TRBV14 and TRBJ2-3; 10 nucleotides line up with TRBD2. V was pared by 0 bases and J by 5 bases, with 5 bases of the junction left unmatched. From germline, CDR1 is SGHDN and CDR2 FVKESK. The CDR3 has 16 amino acids. CDR3 sequence (DNA): TGTGCCAGCAGCCAAGATCTACTAGCGGGAATAGATACGCAGTATTTT. It is translated as CASSQDLLAGIDTQYF.

The chain is built from TRBV18 and TRBJ2-7; 7 nucleotides agree with TRBD1. Per the germline V gene, CDR1 is KGHSH and CDR2 is LQKENI. This CDR3 is 14 amino acids long. With 6 bases clipped from V and 2 bases from J, the junction kept 7 bases outside the gene matches. The CDR3 coding sequence is TGTGCCAGCTCGACGGGACAGAACCCCTACGAGCAGTACTTC. The encoded protein is CASSTGQNPYEQYF.

V and J are TRBV4-1 and TRBJ1-5; 7 bases agree with TRBD1. V shed 3 bases, J shed 9 bases, and the junction held 5 bases outside the gene matches. Germline assignment: CDR1 MGHRA and CDR2 YSYEKL. The CDR3 is 13 residues long. CDR3 DNA: TGCGCCAGCAGCCACGAGGGGGCGAGGCCCCAGCATTTT. Protein sequence: CASSHEGARPQHF.

The chain joins TRBV10-3 to TRBJ1-1, with 10 positions matching TRBD1. CDR3 length: 14 residues. After removal of 10 bases from V and 3 bases from J, the junction contained 8 bases not matched to a gene. The germline gives CDR1 ENHRY, CDR2 SYGVKD. CDR3 amino acids: CATARQGADTEAFF. CDR3 nucleotides: TGTGCCACCGCTCGACAGGGGGCAGACACTGAAGCTTTCTTT.

In DNA, the CDR3 is TGTGCCAGCAGCCAACGAGGGGCTCGACAGGGCGAGCAGTACTTC. As protein: CASSQRGARQGEQYF. The rearrangement links TRBV27 to TRBJ2-7; 7 nucleotides match TRBD1. Germline V gene data show CDR1 as MNHEY and CDR2 as SMNVEV (reference sequence). The ends lost 6 bases at V and 6 bases at J; junction bases unmatched: 14. The length of the CDR3 is 15 residues.